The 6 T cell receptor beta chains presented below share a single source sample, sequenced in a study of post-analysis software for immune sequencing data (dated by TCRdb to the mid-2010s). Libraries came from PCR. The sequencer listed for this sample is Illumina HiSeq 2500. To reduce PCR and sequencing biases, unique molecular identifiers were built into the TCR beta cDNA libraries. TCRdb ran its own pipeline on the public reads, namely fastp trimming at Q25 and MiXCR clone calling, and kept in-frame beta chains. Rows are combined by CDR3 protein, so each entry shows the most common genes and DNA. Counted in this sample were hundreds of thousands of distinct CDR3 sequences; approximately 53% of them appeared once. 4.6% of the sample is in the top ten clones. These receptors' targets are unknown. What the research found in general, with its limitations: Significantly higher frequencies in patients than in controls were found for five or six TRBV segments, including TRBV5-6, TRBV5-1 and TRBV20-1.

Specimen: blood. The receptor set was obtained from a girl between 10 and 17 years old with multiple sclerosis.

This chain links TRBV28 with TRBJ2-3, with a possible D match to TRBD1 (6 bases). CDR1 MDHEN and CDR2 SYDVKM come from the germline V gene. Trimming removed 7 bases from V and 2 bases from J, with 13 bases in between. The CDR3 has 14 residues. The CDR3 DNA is TGTGCCAGCACCCACGGACAGACCACAGATACGCAGTATTTT. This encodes CASTHGQTTDTQYF.

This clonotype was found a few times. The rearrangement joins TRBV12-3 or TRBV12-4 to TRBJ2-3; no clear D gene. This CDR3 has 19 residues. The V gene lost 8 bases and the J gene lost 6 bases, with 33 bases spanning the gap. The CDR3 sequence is CASLSESGAGPNGLDTQYF. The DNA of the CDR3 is TGTGCCAGCCTATCCGAGTCGGGCGCAGGTCCTAATGGTTTGGATACGCAGTATTTT.

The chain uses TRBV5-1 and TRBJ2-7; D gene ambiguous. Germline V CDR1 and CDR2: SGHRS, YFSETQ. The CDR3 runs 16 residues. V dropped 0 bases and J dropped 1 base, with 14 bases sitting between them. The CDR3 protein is CASSLGGHVGSYEQYF. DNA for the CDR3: TGCGCCAGCAGCTTGGGAGGTCATGTAGGGTCCTACGAGCAGTACTTC.

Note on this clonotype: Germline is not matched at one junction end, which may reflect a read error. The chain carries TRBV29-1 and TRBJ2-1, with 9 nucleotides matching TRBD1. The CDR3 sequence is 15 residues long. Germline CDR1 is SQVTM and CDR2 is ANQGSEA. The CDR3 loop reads CSIERDRAYYNEQFF. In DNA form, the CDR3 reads TGCAGCATTGAAAGGGACAGGGCCTACTACAATGAGCAGTTCTTC.

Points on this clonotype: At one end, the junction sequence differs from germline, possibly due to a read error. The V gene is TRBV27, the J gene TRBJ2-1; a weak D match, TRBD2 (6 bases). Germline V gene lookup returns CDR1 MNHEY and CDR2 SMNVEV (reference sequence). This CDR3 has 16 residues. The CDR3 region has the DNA TGTGCCAGCAGTGTATCCGGGACCCGCGGGGCCAATGAGCAGTTCTTC. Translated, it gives CASSVSGTRGANEQFF.

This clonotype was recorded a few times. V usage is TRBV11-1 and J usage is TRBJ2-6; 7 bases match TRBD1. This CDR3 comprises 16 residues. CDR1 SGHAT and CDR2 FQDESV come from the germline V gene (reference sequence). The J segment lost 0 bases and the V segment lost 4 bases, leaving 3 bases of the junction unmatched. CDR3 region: CASSSGQRSGANVLTF. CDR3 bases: TGTGCCAGCAGCTCGGGACAGCGCTCTGGGGCCAACGTCCTGACTTTC.